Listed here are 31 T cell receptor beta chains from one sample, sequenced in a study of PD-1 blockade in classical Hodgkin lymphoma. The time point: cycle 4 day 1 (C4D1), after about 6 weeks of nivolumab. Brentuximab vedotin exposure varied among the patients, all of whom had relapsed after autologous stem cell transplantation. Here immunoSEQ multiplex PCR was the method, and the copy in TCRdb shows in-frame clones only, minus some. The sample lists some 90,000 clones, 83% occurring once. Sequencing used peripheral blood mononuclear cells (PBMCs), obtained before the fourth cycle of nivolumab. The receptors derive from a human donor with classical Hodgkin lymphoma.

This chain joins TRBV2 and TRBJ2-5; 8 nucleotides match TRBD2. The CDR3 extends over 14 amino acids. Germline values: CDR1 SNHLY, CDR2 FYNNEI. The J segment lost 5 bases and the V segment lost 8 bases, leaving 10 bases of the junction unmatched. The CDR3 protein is CASGLGAGVETQYF. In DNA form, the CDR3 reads TGTGCCAGCGGGTTAGGAGCGGGAGTTGAGACCCAGTACTTC. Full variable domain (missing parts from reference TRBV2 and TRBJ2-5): EPEVTQTPSHQVTQMGQEVILRCVPISNHLYFYWYRQILGQKVEFLVSFYNNEISEKSEIFDDQFSVERPDGSNFTLKIRSTKLEDSAMYFCASGLGAGVETQYFGPGTRLLVL.

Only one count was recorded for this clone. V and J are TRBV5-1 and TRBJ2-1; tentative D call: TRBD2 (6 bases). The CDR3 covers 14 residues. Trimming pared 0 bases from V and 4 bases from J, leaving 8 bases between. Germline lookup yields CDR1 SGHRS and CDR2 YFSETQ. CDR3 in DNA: TGCGCCAGCAGCTTGGTAGGACTATACAATGAGCAGTTCTTC. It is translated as CASSLVGLYNEQFF. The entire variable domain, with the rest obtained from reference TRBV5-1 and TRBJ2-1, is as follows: KAGVTQTPRYLIKTRGQQVTLSCSPISGHRSVSWYQQTPGQGLQFLFEYFSETQRNKGNFPGRFSGRQFSNSRSEMNVSTLELGDSALYLCASSLVGLYNEQFFGPGTRLTVL.

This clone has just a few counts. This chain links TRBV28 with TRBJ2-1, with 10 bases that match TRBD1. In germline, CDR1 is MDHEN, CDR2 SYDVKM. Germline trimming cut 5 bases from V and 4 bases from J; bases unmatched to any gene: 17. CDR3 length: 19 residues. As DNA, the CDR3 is TGTGCCAGCAGTCTCTTCTCTATCCCCGGGACAGGGGTTTACAATGAGCAGTTCTTC. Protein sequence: CASSLFSIPGTGVYNEQFF.

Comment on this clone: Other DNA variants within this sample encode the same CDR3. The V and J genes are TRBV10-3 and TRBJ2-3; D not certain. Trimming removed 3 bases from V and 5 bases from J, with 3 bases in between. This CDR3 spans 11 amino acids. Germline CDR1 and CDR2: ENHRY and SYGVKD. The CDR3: CAISELDTQYF. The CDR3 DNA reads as TGTGCCATCAGTGAACTAGATACGCAGTATTTT.

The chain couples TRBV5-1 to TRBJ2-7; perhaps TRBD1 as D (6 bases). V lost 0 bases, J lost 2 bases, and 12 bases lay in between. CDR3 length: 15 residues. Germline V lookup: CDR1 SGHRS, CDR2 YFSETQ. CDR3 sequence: CASSLDIQGPYEQYF. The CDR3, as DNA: TGCGCCAGCAGCTTGGATATACAGGGCCCCTACGAGCAGTACTTC.

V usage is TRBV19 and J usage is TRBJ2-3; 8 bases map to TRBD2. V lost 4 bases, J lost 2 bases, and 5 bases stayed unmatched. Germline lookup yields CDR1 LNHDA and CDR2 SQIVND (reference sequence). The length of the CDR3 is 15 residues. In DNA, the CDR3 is TGTGCCAGTAGTACGGGACTAGTGGCCACAGATACGCAGTATTTT. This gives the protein CASSTGLVATDTQYF.

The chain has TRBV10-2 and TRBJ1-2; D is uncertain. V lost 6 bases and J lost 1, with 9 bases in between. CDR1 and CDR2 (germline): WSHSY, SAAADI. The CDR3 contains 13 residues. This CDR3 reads CASSEISNYGYTF. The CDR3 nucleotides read TGCGCCAGCAGCGAGATCAGTAACTATGGCTACACCTTC.

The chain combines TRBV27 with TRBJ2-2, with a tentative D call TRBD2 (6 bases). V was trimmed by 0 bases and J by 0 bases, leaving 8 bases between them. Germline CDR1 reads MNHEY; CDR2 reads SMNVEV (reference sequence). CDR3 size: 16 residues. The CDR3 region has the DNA TGTGCCAGCAGTTTATCCACTAGCACGAACACCGGGGAGCTGTTTTTT. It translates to CASSLSTSTNTGELFF.

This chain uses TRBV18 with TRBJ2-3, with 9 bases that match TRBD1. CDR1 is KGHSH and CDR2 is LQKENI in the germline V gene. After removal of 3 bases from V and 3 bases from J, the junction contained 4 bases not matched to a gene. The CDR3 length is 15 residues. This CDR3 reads CASSPGTGWTDTQYF. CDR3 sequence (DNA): TGTGCCAGCTCACCGGGGACAGGGTGGACAGATACGCAGTATTTT.

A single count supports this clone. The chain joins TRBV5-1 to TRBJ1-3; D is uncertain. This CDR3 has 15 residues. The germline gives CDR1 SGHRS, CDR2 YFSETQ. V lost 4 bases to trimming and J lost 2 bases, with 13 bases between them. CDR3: CASSLTAQTGNTIYF. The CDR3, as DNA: TGCGCCAGCAGCCTTACTGCCCAAACTGGAAACACCATATATTTT.

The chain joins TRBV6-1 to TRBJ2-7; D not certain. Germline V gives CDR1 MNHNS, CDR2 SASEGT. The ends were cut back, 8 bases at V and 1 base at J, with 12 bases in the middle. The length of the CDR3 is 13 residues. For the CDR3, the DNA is TGTGCCAGCGGTGTAGGCCGTTCCTACGAGCAGTACTTC. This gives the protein CASGVGRSYEQYF.

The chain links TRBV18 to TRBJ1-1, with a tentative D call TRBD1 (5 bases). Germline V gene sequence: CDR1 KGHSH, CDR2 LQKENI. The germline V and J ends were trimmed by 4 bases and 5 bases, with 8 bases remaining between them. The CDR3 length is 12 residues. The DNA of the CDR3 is TGTGCCAGCTCACAGGGGAGGACTGAAGCTTTCTTT. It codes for CASSQGRTEAFF.

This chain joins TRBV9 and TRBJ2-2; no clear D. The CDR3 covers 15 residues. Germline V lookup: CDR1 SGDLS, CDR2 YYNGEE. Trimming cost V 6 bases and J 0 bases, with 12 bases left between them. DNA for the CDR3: TGTGCCAGCACCACCTCACTGGCGAACACCGGGGAGCTGTTTTTT. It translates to CASTTSLANTGELFF. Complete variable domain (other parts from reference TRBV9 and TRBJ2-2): DSGVTQTPKHLITATGQRVTLRCSPRSGDLSVYWYQQSLDQGLQFLIQYYNGEERAKGNILERFSAQQFPDLHSELNLSSLELGDSALYFCASTTSLANTGELFFGEGSRLTVL.

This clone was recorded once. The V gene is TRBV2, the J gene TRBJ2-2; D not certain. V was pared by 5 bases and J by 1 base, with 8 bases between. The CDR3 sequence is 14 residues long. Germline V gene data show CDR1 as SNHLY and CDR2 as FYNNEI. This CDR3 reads CASSRAGNTGELFF. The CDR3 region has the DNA TGTGCCAGCAGTAGGGCAGGGAACACCGGGGAGCTGTTTTTT.

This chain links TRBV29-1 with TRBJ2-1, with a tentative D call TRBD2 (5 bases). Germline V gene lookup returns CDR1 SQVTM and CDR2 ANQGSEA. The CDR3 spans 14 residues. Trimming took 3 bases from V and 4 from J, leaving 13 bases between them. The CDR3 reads CSVDPWERYNEQFF. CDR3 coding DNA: TGCAGCGTTGATCCATGGGAGAGGTACAATGAGCAGTTCTTC.

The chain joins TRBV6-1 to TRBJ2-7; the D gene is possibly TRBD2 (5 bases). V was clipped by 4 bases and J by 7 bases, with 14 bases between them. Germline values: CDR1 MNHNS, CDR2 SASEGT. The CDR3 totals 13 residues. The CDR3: CASSVARVGEQYF. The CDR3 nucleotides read TGTGCCAGCAGTGTAGCGCGGGTAGGAGAGCAGTACTTC.

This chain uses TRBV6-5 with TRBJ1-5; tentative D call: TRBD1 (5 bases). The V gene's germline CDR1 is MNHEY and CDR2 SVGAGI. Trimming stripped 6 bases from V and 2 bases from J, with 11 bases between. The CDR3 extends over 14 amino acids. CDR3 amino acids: CASRPGSGNQPQHF. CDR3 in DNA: TGTGCCAGCAGACCAGGGTCGGGCAATCAGCCCCAGCATTTT.

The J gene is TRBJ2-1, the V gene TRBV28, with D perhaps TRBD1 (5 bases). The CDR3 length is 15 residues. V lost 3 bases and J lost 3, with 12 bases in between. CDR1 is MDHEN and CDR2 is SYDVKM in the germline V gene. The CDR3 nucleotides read TGTGCCAGCAGTTTCTGGGGCAGGATCTACAATGAGCAGTTCTTC. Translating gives CASSFWGRIYNEQFF.

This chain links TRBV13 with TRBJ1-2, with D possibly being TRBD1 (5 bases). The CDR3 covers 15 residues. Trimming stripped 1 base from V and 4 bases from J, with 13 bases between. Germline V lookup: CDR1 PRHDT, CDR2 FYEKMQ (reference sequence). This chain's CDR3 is CASSLVGRDGYGYTF. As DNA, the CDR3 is TGTGCCAGCAGCTTAGTTGGCAGGGATGGCTATGGCTACACCTTC.

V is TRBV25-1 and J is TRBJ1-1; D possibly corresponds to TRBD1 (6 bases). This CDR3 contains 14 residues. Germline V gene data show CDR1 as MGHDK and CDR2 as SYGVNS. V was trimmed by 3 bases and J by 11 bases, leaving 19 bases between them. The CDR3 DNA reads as TGTGCCAGCAGTGAGCCGACAGGCGTACCTGGGGCTTTCTTT. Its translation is CASSEPTGVPGAFF.

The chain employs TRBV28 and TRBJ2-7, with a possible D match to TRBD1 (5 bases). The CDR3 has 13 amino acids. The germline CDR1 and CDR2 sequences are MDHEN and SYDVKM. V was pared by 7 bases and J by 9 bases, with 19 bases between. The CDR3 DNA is TGTGCCAGCACCCTCGTGGGGCGGCCGGGGCAGTACTTC. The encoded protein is CASTLVGRPGQYF.

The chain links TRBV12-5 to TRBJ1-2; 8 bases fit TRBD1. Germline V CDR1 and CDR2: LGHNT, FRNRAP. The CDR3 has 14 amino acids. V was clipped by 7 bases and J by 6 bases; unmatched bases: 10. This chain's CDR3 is CASDLDRGGNGYTF. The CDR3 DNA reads TGTGCTAGTGACCTCGACAGGGGTGGTAATGGCTACACCTTC.

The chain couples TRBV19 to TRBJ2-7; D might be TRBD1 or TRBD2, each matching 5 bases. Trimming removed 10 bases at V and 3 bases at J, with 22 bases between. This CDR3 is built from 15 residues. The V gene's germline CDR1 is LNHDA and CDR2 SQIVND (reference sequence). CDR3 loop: CATTIGGGGSYEQYF. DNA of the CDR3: TGTGCCACCACGATCGGCGGTGGGGGTAGCTACGAGCAGTACTTC.

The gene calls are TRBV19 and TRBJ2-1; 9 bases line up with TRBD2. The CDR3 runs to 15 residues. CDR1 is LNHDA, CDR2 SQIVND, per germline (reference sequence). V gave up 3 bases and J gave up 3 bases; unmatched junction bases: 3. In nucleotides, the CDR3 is TGTGCCAGTAGTATTTCTAGCGGGATCTACAATGAGCAGTTCTTC. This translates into CASSISSGIYNEQFF.

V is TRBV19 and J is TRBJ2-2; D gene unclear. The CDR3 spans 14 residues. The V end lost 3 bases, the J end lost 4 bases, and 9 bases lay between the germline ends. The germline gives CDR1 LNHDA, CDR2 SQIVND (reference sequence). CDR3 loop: CASSMAPSTGELFF. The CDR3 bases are TGTGCCAGTAGTATGGCTCCTAGCACCGGGGAGCTGTTTTTT.

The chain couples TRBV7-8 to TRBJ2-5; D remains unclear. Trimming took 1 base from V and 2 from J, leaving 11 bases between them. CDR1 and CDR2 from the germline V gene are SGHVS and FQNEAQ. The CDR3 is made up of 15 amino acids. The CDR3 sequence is CASSLGAGRQETQYF. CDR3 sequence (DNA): TGTGCCAGCAGCTTAGGGGCAGGAAGACAAGAGACCCAGTACTTC. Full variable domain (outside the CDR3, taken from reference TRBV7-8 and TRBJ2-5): GAGVSQSPRYKVAKRGQDVALRCDPISGHVSLFWYQQALGQGPEFLTYFQNEAQLDKSGLPSDRFFAERPEGSVSTLKIQRTQQEDSAVYLCASSLGAGRQETQYFGPGTRLLVL.

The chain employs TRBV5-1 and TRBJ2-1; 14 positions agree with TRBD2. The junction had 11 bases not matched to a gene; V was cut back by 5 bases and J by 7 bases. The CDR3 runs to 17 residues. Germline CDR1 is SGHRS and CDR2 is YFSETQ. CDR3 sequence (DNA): TGCGCCAGCAGTGATCCGCCGACTAGCGGGAGGGAGAATGAGCAGTTCTTC. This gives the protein CASSDPPTSGRENEQFF.

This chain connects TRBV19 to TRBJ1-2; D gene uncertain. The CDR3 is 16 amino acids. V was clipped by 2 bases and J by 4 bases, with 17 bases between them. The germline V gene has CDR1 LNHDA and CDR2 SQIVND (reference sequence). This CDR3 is CASSIMGRDYIYGYTF. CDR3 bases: TGTGCCAGTAGTATAATGGGCCGGGATTATATCTATGGCTACACCTTC.

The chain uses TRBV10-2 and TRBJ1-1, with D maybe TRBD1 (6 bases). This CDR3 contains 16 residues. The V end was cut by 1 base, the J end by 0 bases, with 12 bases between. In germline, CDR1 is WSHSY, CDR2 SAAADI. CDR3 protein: CASSEFLGALNTEAFF. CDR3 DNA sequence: TGCGCCAGCAGTGAGTTCTTGGGGGCCTTGAACACTGAAGCTTTCTTT.

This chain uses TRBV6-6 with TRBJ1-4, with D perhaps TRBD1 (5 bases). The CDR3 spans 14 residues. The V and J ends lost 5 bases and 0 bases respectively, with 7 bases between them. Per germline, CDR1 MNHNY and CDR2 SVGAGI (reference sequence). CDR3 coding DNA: TGTGCCAGCAGTCCGACAGCAACTAATGAAAAACTGTTTTTT. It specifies CASSPTATNEKLFF.

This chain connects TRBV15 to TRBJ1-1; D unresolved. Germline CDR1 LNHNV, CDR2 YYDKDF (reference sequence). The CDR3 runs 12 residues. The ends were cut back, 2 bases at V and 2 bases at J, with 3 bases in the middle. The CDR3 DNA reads TGTGCCACCAGCAGATCCAACACTGAAGCTTTCTTT. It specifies CATSRSNTEAFF. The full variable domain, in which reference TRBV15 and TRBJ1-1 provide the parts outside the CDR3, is DAMVIQNPRYQVTQFGKPVTLSCSQTLNHNVMYWYQQKSSQAPKLLFHYYDKDFNNEADTPDNFQSRRPNTSFCFLDIRSPGLGDTAMYLCATSRSNTEAFFGQGTRLTVV.